This TCR beta chain was profiled in a study of blood T cells in healthy people across ages. Study-wide results and limits: Both higher diversity and more naive CD4+ cells marked long-lived donors when set against aged donors.

With 5 bases removed from V and 3 bases from J, the gap between germline ends came to 10 bases. The CDR3 extends over 13 amino acids. Germline V gene sequence: CDR1 ENHRY, CDR2 SYGVKD. The sample holds a few counts of this clonotype. What it binds is unknown. Each of the donors had roughly 9.3 milliliters of peripheral blood drawn into EDTA-treated Vacutainer tubes. Primers used in a second PCR of roughly 6 to 11 cycles were a sample-barcoded 5' primer and a J-beta primer mix. Each cDNA molecule was tagged by a template-switch adaptor with 12 random nucleotides. Each CDR3 protein gets one entry after TCRdb re-called the 5' RACE reads with MiXCR. The top ten hold roughly a tenth of the sample, which has around 700,000 distinct CDR3 sequences, roughly 25% seen once. The sample was also linked to a second study, of T cells of mothers and their children.

The source of this sequence is a boy between 10 and 17 years old in good health. Sequenced sample: blood. The J gene is TRBJ2-5, the V gene TRBV10-3; maybe TRBD1 (6 bases). For the CDR3, the DNA is TGTGCCATCAGTACAGGGTTGGAAGAGACCCAGTACTTC. This translates into CAISTGLEETQYF.